The TCR beta chain described here comes from a study of T cells after yellow fever vaccination. There are a few counts of this clonotype. Trimming removed 6 bases from V and 7 bases from J, with 11 bases in between. This CDR3 has 12 residues. A 5'RACE template-switching step, the method used to make TCR cDNA, added a universal primer site and UMIs. TCRdb fed the 5' RACE reads into MiXCR, producing one record per CDR3 protein. This repertoire shows about 630,000 distinct CDR3 sequences, 9% to 15% found once; its top ten account for about 15%. The sequencing used PBMCs, collected on the day of the yellow fever booster vaccination. The clonotype was recovered from a young man who received the YFV17D yellow fever vaccine. V and J are TRBV12-3 or TRBV12-4 and TRBJ2-3; D is unresolved. The CDR3 sequence is CASSPSLNTQYF. CDR3 DNA: TGTGCCAGCAGCCCGTCCTTAAATACGCAGTATTTT.